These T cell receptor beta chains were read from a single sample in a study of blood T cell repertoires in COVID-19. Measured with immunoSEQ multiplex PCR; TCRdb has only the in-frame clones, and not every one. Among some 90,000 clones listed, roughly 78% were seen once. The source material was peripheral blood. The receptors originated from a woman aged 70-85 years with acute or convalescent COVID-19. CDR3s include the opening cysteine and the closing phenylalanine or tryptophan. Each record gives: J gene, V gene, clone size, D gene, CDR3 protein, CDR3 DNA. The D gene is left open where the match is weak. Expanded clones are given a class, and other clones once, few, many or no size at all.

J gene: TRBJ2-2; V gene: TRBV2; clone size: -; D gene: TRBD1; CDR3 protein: CASSSQGPGELFF; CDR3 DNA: TGTGCCAGCAGCTCACAGGGGCCCGGGGAGCTGTTTTTT
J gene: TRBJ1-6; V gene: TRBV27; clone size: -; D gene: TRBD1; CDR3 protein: CASSLRGRLSPLHF; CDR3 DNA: TGTGCCAGCAGTCTCAGGGGGCGGCTCTCACCCCTCCACTTT
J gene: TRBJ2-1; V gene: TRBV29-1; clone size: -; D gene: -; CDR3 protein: CSVHDPVKGYEQFF; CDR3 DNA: TGCAGCGTCCACGACCCAGTCAAGGGGTATGAGCAGTTCTTC
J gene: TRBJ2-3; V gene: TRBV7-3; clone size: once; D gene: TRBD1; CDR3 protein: CASSKSGGAIDTQYF; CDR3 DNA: TGTGCCAGCAGCAAATCAGGGGGCGCGATAGATACGCAGTATTTT
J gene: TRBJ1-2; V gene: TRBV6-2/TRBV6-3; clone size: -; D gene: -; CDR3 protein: CASSHDMRGYTF; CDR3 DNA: TGTGCCAGCAGCCACGACATGAGAGGCTACACCTTC
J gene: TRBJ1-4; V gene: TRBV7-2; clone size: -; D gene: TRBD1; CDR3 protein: CASSATGVGTNEKLFF; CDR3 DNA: TGTGCCAGCAGCGCTACAGGGGTCGGAACTAATGAAAAACTGTTTTTT
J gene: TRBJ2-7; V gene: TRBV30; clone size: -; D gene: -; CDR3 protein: CAWSGLVSSYEQYF; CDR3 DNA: TGTGCCTGGAGTGGACTAGTGAGCTCCTACGAGCAGTACTTC
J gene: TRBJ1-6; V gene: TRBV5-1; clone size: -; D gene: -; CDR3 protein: CASSLQSIGLGYNSPLHF; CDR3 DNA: TGCGCCAGCAGCTTACAGTCTATCGGACTTGGGTATAATTCACCCCTCCACTTT
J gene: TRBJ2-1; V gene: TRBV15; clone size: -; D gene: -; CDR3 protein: CATQAYNEQFF; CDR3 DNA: TGTGCCACCCAGGCGTACAATGAGCAGTTCTTC
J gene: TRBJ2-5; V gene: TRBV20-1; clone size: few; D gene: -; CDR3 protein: CSAKRGETQYF; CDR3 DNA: TGCAGTGCTAAGCGCGGGGAGACCCAGTACTTC
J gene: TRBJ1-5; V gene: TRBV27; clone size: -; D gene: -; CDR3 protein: CASRGRGLNSNQPQHF; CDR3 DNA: TGTGCCAGCAGGGGCAGGGGCTTAAATAGCAATCAGCCCCAGCATTTT
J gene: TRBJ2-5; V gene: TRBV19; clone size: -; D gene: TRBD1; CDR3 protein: CASSIFGTGEETQYF; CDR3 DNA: TGTGCCAGTAGTATCTTTGGGACAGGGGAAGAGACCCAGTACTTC
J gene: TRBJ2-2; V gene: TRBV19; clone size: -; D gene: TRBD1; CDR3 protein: CASSTGGRDTGELFF; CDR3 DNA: TGTGCCAGTAGTACAGGGGGCCGTGACACCGGGGAGCTGTTTTTT
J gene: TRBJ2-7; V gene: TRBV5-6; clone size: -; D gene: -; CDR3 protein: CASSLGRGVRDEQYF; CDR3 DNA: TGTGCCAGCAGCTTGGGCAGGGGGGTGAGGGACGAGCAGTACTTC
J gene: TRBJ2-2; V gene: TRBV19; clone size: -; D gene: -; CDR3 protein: CASSKAQGAGELFF; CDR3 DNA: TGTGCCAGTAGTAAAGCCCAGGGTGCCGGGGAGCTGTTTTTT
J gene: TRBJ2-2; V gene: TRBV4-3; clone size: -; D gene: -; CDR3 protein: CASSQGTGTNTGELFF; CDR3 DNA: TGCGCCAGCAGCCAAGGGACGGGAACGAACACCGGGGAGCTGTTTTTT
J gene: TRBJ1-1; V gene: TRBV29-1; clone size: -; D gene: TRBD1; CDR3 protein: CSVQDRKNTEAFF; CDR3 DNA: TGCAGCGTTCAGGACAGGAAGAACACTGAAGCTTTCTTT
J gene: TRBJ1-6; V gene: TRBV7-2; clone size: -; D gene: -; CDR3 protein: CASSFGSSYNSPLHF; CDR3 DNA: TGTGCCAGCAGCTTCGGGAGCTCCTATAATTCACCCCTCCACTTT
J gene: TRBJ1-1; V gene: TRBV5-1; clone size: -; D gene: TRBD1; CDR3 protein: CASSLGGTGTEAFF; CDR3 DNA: TGCGCCAGCAGCTTGGGAGGGACAGGCACTGAAGCTTTCTTT
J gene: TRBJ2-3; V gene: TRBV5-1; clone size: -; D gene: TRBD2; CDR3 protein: CASSFGAGVDTQYF; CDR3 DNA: TGCGCCAGCAGCTTCGGAGCGGGAGTAGATACGCAGTATTTT
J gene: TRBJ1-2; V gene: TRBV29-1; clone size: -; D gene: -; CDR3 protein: CSVQTGAYGYTF; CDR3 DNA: TGCAGCGTACAGACAGGAGCCTATGGCTACACCTTC
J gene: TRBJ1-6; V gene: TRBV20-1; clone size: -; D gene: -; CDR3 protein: CSASGGRPNSPLHF; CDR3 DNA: TGCAGTGCTAGTGGCGGGAGGCCTAATTCACCCCTCCACTTT
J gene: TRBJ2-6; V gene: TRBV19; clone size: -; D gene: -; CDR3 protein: CASTSVASGANVLTF; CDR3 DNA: TGTGCCAGTACTTCAGTCGCCTCTGGGGCCAACGTCCTGACTTTC
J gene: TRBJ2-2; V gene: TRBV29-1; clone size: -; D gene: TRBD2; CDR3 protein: CSVGLAATGELFF; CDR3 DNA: TGCAGCGTTGGACTAGCGGCAACCGGGGAGCTGTTTTTT
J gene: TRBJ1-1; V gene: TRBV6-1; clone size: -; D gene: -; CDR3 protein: CASSEGQGRGTEAFF; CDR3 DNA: TGTGCCAGCAGTGAAGGCCAGGGCCGTGGCACTGAAGCTTTCTTT
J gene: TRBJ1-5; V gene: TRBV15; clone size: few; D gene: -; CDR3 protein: CATSRGEGNQPQHF; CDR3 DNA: TGTGCCACCAGCAGAGGGGAGGGAAATCAGCCCCAGCATTTT